The count of the clone carrying this T cell receptor (beta chain) is one. No antigen is known for it. Profiling relied on immunoSEQ multiplex PCR, and the TCRdb table lists in-frame clones only, not all of them. The sample has some 130,000 clones, about nine tenths seen once. This entry is derived from a study of PD-1 blockade in mismatch repair-deficient tumors. The study's findings and limits: Rapid post-treatment expansion, then contraction, generally preceding radiologic response, marked tumor-resident clones.

Mismatch repair deficiency was confirmed in all patients, by PCR or immunohistochemistry. The clonotype originates from an adult with mismatch repair-deficient cancer. The sample consisted of peripheral blood, taken approximately 72 weeks after starting pembrolizumab.

The CDR3 DNA follows: TGTGCCAGCAGTTTATGGGTCGGTTCTAGCACAGATACGCAGTATTTT. It codes for CASSLWVGSSTDTQYF. This rearrangement joins TRBV27 to TRBJ2-3; D gene ambiguous. Germline CDR1 is MNHEY and CDR2 is SMNVEV (reference sequence). The CDR3 length is 16 residues. The V end lost 1 base, the J end lost 0 bases, and 11 bases lay between the germline ends.